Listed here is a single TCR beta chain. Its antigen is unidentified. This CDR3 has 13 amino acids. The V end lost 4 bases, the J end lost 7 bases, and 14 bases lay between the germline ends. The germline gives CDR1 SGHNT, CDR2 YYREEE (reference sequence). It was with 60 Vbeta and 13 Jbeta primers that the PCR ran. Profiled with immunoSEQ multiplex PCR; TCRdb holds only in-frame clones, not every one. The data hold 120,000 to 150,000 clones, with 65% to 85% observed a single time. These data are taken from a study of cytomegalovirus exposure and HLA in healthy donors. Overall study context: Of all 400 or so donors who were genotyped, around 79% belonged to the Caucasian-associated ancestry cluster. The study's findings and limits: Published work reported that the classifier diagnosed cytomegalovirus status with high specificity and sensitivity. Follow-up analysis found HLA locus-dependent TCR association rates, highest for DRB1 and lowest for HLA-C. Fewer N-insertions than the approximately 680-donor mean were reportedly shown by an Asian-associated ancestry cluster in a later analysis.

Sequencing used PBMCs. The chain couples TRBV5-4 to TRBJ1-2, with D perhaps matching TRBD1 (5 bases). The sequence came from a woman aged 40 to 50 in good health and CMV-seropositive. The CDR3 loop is CASSPRGDGGYTF. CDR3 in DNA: TGTGCCAGCAGCCCCCGCGGGGACGGTGGCTACACCTTC.